This passage covers 32 T cell receptor beta chains from one sample sequenced in a study of Ad26.COV2.S vaccination and SARS-CoV-2 variants. Some clones are missing from TCRdb's copy, which holds only in-frame ones; the method was immunoSEQ multiplex PCR. The sample records over 400,000 clones, about 90% being singletons. Treatment described: about 20 received Ad26.COV2.S at low or high dose, single or two shots; 5 received placebo; per-sample allocation not given. Specimens were obtained on day 63 following the first vaccine or placebo injection. The source material was peripheral blood, sampled in a trial of Ad26.COV2.S vaccine versus placebo. The receptors here all came from a person aged 18 to 59 who received the Ad26.COV2.S COVID-19 vaccine or a placebo.

This clone was seen just once. The genes are TRBV7-9 and TRBJ1-2, with TRBD1 matching 8 bases. Unmatched junction bases numbered 3, after V lost 4 bases and J lost 2 bases. The CDR3 sequence is 14 residues long. Germline V CDR1 and CDR2: SEHNR, FQNEAQ (reference sequence). In DNA form, the CDR3 reads TGTGCCAGCAGCTCCCGACAGGGGAACTATGGCTACACCTTC. This translates into CASSSRQGNYGYTF.

This chain connects TRBV7-6 to TRBJ2-7; D possibly corresponds to TRBD2 (6 bases). The CDR3 contains 15 residues. Germline values: CDR1 SGHVS, CDR2 FNYEAQ. With 0 bases removed from V and 0 bases from J, the gap between germline ends came to 9 bases. This CDR3 is CASSLAGGASYEQYF. The CDR3 coding sequence is TGTGCCAGCAGCTTAGCCGGCGGGGCCTCCTACGAGCAGTACTTC.

V and J are TRBV28 and TRBJ1-4; TRBD1 agrees at 9 bases. This CDR3 spans 20 amino acids. CDR1 and CDR2 from the germline V gene are MDHEN and SYDVKM. V dropped 6 bases and J dropped 8; count of bases not matched to a gene: 25. The CDR3, as DNA: TGTGCCAGCAGCCTCGGCTTCCCGGGACAGGGAAGGAAACTGGGAGAAAAACTGTTTTTT. This gives the protein CASSLGFPGQGRKLGEKLFF.

V is TRBV2 and J is TRBJ2-7; D remains unclear. In germline, CDR1 is SNHLY, CDR2 FYNNEI. Trimming pared 3 bases from V and 2 bases from J, leaving 11 bases between. This CDR3 is built from 14 residues. The CDR3 coding sequence is TGTGCCAGCAGTGATACAGACCTTACCTACGAGCAGTACTTC. It translates to CASSDTDLTYEQYF.

V is TRBV27 and J is TRBJ2-1, with 15 bases that match TRBD2. J lost 7 bases, V lost 6 bases, and 7 bases had no gene match. This CDR3 has 16 amino acids. CDR1 and CDR2 (germline): MNHEY, SMNVEV (reference sequence). The CDR3 spells CASSVMGLAGGNEQFF. DNA for the CDR3: TGTGCCAGCAGCGTAATGGGACTAGCGGGGGGTAATGAGCAGTTCTTC.

CDR3 nucleotide sequence: TGTGCCAGTAAGAGACAGGGGGCGAACACCGGGGAGCTGTTTTTT. It yields the protein CASKRQGANTGELFF. The gene calls are TRBV19 and TRBJ2-2; 9 nucleotides match TRBD1. Germline loops: CDR1 LNHDA, CDR2 SQIVND (reference sequence). V lost 7 bases, J lost 0 bases, and 3 bases stayed unmatched. The CDR3 totals 15 residues.

This clone was observed a single time. The chain recombines TRBV27 with TRBJ2-7; a weak D match, TRBD1 (6 bases). This CDR3 region has 15 residues. V gave up 6 bases and J gave up 5 bases, with 20 bases separating them. The V gene's germline CDR1 is MNHEY and CDR2 SMNVEV (reference sequence). Written as DNA, the CDR3 is TGTGCCAGCAGCTTGACCACTGGGACATTCAACGAGCAGTACTTC. It yields the protein CASSLTTGTFNEQYF.

A single count supports this clone. The genes are TRBV9 and TRBJ2-2; 12 positions agree with TRBD2. J lost 1 base, V lost 4 bases, and 8 bases had no gene match. CDR3 size: 18 residues. The germline V gene has CDR1 SGDLS and CDR2 YYNGEE. Written as DNA, the CDR3 is TGTGCCAGCAGCCCAGGACTAGCGGGAAAGGAGAACACCGGGGAGCTGTTTTTT. This sequence encodes CASSPGLAGKENTGELFF.

The chain employs TRBV10-3 and TRBJ1-1; D ambiguous. Germline V gene sequence: CDR1 ENHRY, CDR2 SYGVKD. V lost 4 bases to trimming and J lost 0 bases, with 12 bases between them. The CDR3 is 15 residues long. CDR3 in amino acids: CAISGAAGMNTEAFF. Written as DNA, the CDR3 is TGTGCCATCAGTGGGGCTGCAGGTATGAACACTGAAGCTTTCTTT.

V gene TRBV9 combines with J gene TRBJ1-6; D gene ambiguous. The germline gives CDR1 SGDLS, CDR2 YYNGEE. This CDR3 has 16 amino acids. The ends were cut back, 8 bases at V and 3 bases at J, with 18 bases in the middle. The CDR3 DNA reads TGTGCCAGTACGCCCACCCCGGTTAACTATAATTCACCCCTCCACTTT. Protein: CASTPTPVNYNSPLHF.

The chain recombines TRBV5-1 with TRBJ1-1; 7 bases fit TRBD1. Germline V gene data show CDR1 as SGHRS and CDR2 as YFSETQ. CDR3 length: 12 residues. V lost 3 bases to trimming and J lost 6 bases; unmatched junction nucleotides: 2. CDR3 in DNA: TGCGCCAGCAGCTCAGGGGGACCTGAAGCTTTCTTT. Translated: CASSSGGPEAFF.

This chain uses TRBV6-2 or TRBV6-3 with TRBJ2-7; D is ambiguous. Germline CDR1 MNHEY, CDR2 SVGEGT. V lost 4 bases to trimming and J lost 0 bases, with 10 bases between them. The CDR3 extends over 14 amino acids. CDR3 in amino acids: CASSLDGASYEQYF. CDR3 sequence (DNA): TGTGCCAGCAGTTTAGACGGAGCCTCCTACGAGCAGTACTTC.

In its sample, this clone was seen once. V and J are TRBV28 and TRBJ1-2, with D tentatively TRBD1 (6 bases). The CDR3 runs to 17 residues. V was cut by 5 bases and J by 2 bases, with 21 bases left in between. The germline V gene has CDR1 MDHEN and CDR2 SYDVKM. CDR3 sequence (DNA): TGTGCCAGCAGTCCGACCTGGGGGCCGCCGGGAAACTATGGCTACACCTTC. It translates to CASSPTWGPPGNYGYTF.

The V and J genes are TRBV20-1 and TRBJ1-2; D remains unclear. This CDR3 has 11 amino acids. V lost 1 base and J lost 6, with 6 bases in between. Germline-derived CDR1 and CDR2 are DFQATT and SNEGSKA (reference sequence). CDR3 nucleotide sequence: TGCAGTGCTAGAGGCGGAAATGGCTACACCTTC. The encoded protein is CSARGGNGYTF.

V gene TRBV18 combines with J gene TRBJ2-7, with 8 bases matching TRBD1. The ends lost 3 bases at V and 5 bases at J; junction bases unmatched: 3. Germline CDR1 and CDR2: KGHSH and LQKENI. CDR3 length equals 13 residues. The CDR3 nucleotides read TGTGCCAGCTCACCCGGGACAGGCGACGAGCAGTACTTC. Amino acids: CASSPGTGDEQYF.

This clone was counted between two and nine times. The rearrangement joins TRBV9 to TRBJ1-1; possible D gene TRBD1, 5 bases. The CDR3 covers 13 residues. Germline CDR1 reads SGDLS; CDR2 reads YYNGEE. V was trimmed by 3 bases and J by 2 bases, leaving 8 bases between them. CDR3 coding DNA: TGTGCCAGCAGCGCCGGGGGAAACACTGAAGCTTTCTTT. Its protein product is CASSAGGNTEAFF.

V is TRBV3-1 (or the pseudogene TRBV3-2) and J is TRBJ2-5; no firm D call. Between the trimmed V and J ends, which lost 4 bases and 9 bases, there was a span of 12 bases. CDR1 is LGHDT and CDR2 is YNNKEL in the germline V gene (reference sequence). The CDR3 consists of 12 residues. CDR3 DNA: TGTGCCAGCAGCCTCCAAAGGGCTCCCCAGTACTTC. It specifies CASSLQRAPQYF.

The CDR3 sequence: CASSYTSLEAQHF. DNA for the CDR3: TGTGCCAGCAGTTACACATCCTTAGAGGCCCAGCATTTT. This sequence joins TRBV6-5 and TRBJ1-5; D gene uncertain. V lost 2 bases and J 11 bases, leaving 13 bases between the germline ends. The germline gives CDR1 MNHEY, CDR2 SVGAGI. The CDR3 totals 13 residues.

The V and J genes are TRBV9 and TRBJ2-1; D may be TRBD2 (5 bases). Between the trimmed V and J ends, which lost 0 bases and 6 bases, there was a span of 13 bases. Germline V gene lookup returns CDR1 SGDLS and CDR2 YYNGEE. This CDR3 has 15 amino acids. CDR3: CASSVGRLQFNEQFF. The CDR3 DNA is TGTGCCAGCAGCGTAGGGAGGCTGCAATTCAATGAGCAGTTCTTC.

The rearrangement uses TRBV5-4 and TRBJ2-5; D may be TRBD1 (5 bases). The germline V and J ends were trimmed by 4 bases and 2 bases, with 15 bases remaining between them. Per germline, CDR1 SGHNT and CDR2 YYREEE (reference sequence). This CDR3 comprises 15 residues. CDR3: CASSIQTDRQETQYF. As DNA, the CDR3 is TGTGCCAGCAGCATACAAACAGACAGACAAGAGACCCAGTACTTC.

The chain employs TRBV6-5 and TRBJ2-7; D gene unclear. The CDR3 loop spans 13 amino acids. Trimming stripped 5 bases from V and 3 bases from J, with 11 bases between. CDR1 is MNHEY, CDR2 SVGAGI, per germline. The CDR3 DNA sequence: TGTGCCAGCAGTCTTACCGCAGTCTACGAGCAGTACTTC. Encoded protein: CASSLTAVYEQYF.

The rearrangement joins TRBV4-1 to TRBJ1-5, with D maybe TRBD1 (6 bases). Trimming cost V 2 bases and J 4 bases, with 12 bases left between them. Germline V CDR1 and CDR2: MGHRA, YSYEKL. The CDR3 is made up of 15 amino acids. The CDR3: CASSQLGQGNQPQHF. The CDR3 bases are TGCGCCAGCAGCCAACTCGGGCAGGGGAATCAGCCCCAGCATTTT.

The chain is built from TRBV11-2 and TRBJ2-1; D ambiguous. The CDR3 is made up of 11 amino acids. Germline loops: CDR1 SGHAT, CDR2 FQNNGV. V lost 5 bases and J 5 bases, leaving 4 bases between the germline ends. DNA for the CDR3: TGTGCCAGCAGCCCAGACAATGAGCAGTTCTTC. Protein: CASSPDNEQFF.

In its sample, this clone was seen once. V is TRBV3-1 (or the pseudogene TRBV3-2) and J is TRBJ2-5, with TRBD1 matching 8 bases. The CDR3 runs 19 residues. V was pared by 1 base and J by 5 bases, with 18 bases of the junction left unmatched. The germline V gene encodes CDR1 LGHDT and CDR2 YNNKEL (reference sequence). The chain's CDR3 is CASSQVPGRRTGSRETQYF. The CDR3, as DNA: TGTGCCAGCAGCCAAGTTCCGGGTCGCCGGACAGGGTCTCGGGAGACCCAGTACTTC.

The V call is TRBV29-1, the J call TRBJ1-3; a possible D gene is TRBD1 (5 bases). Germline V lookup: CDR1 SQVTM, CDR2 ANQGSEA. The CDR3 has 13 amino acids. Trimming stripped 6 bases from V and 0 bases from J, with 9 bases between. The CDR3 reads CSVGGFSGNTIYF. Here the CDR3 DNA reads TGCAGCGTCGGGGGGTTCTCTGGAAACACCATATATTTT. The entire variable domain, with the rest obtained from reference TRBV29-1 and TRBJ1-3, is as follows: SAVISQKPSRDICQRGTSLTIQCQVDSQVTMMFWYRQQPGQSLTLIATANQGSEATYESGFVIDKFPISRPNLTFSTLTVSNMSPEDSSIYLCSVGGFSGNTIYFGEGSWLTVV.

J is TRBJ1-1 and V is TRBV7-8; no clear D gene. This CDR3 contains 18 residues. Trimming pared 3 bases from V and 5 bases from J, leaving 25 bases between. The germline gives CDR1 SGHVS, CDR2 FQNEAQ. The CDR3 sequence is CASSFARPLDGLETEAFF. CDR3 DNA: TGTGCCAGCAGCTTTGCTAGACCCCTTGACGGGCTAGAGACTGAAGCTTTCTTT.

The chain joins TRBV2 to TRBJ1-3, with 10 nucleotides matching TRBD1. Unmatched junction bases numbered 8, after V lost 6 bases and J lost 3 bases. Germline V gene lookup returns CDR1 SNHLY and CDR2 FYNNEI. CDR3 size: 16 residues. CDR3 sequence (DNA): TGTGCCAGCAGCGCTCCGGGGACAGGGGATGGAAACACCATATATTTT. Translating it yields CASSAPGTGDGNTIYF.

The chain combines TRBV19 with TRBJ2-1; 12 bases are shared with TRBD2. The CDR3 extends over 15 amino acids. CDR1 and CDR2 from the germline V gene are LNHDA and SQIVND (reference sequence). With V trimmed by 6 bases and J by 7 bases, 7 bases remained unmatched. CDR3 DNA sequence: TGTGCCAGTAGGCATCTAGCGGGGGGGCGGAATGAGCAGTTCTTC. It codes for CASRHLAGGRNEQFF.

This chain joins TRBV7-8 and TRBJ1-4; D may be TRBD1 (6 bases). The ends were cut back, 2 bases at V and 5 bases at J, with 12 bases in the middle. The CDR3 is made up of 15 amino acids. Germline V gives CDR1 SGHVS, CDR2 FQNEAQ. This CDR3 is CASSLRGDRNEKLFF. The CDR3 nucleotides are TGTGCCAGCAGCTTAAGAGGAGACAGGAATGAAAAACTGTTTTTT.

The chain has TRBV7-8 and TRBJ1-6; TRBD1 is a possible D gene (6 bases). Deletions cut 3 bases from V and 8 bases from J, with 23 bases between. Per germline, CDR1 SGHVS and CDR2 FQNEAQ. CDR3 length equals 18 residues. The CDR3 loop reads CASSLVLDSLRYDSPLHF. CDR3 DNA: TGTGCCAGCAGCTTGGTTTTGGACAGCCTTCGGTACGATTCACCCCTCCACTTT.

The genes are TRBV5-4 and TRBJ2-5, with TRBD2 as a possible D gene (5 bases). CDR3 length equals 13 residues. The V end lost 5 bases, the J end lost 3 bases, and 11 bases lay between the germline ends. Looked up from germline, CDR1 is SGHNT and CDR2 is YYREEE (reference sequence). The DNA for the CDR3 is TGTGCCAGCAGGGAACTCGGGGAAGAGACCCAGTACTTC. Translated: CASRELGEETQYF.

The CDR3 nucleotides read TGCGCCAGCAGCGGGGCGGGGGCAACTAATGAAAAACTGTTTTTT. Residues: CASSGAGATNEKLFF. This sequence joins TRBV5-1 and TRBJ1-4; TRBD1 might be the D (5 bases). The CDR3 loop spans 15 amino acids. V was trimmed by 4 bases and J by 0 bases, leaving 10 bases between them. The germline CDR1 and CDR2 sequences are SGHRS and YFSETQ.